Described below is a single T cell receptor beta chain sequence and its context. The sample comes from a study of patients and donors after allogeneic stem cell transplantation. The germline gives CDR1 LNHNV, CDR2 YYDKDF (reference sequence). The CDR3 length is 14 residues. V was cut by 2 bases and J by 6 bases, with 11 bases left in between. TCRdb reanalysed the RT-PCR reads using MiXCR and keeps one entry per CDR3 protein. This sample carries approximately 410,000 distinct CDR3 sequences, approximately 16% of them seen once, and the ten largest clones take 7.2%. This sequence was found in a human donor who was either an allogeneic HSCT recipient or a stem cell or donor lymphocyte infusion donor (not recorded which). It is not recorded whose cells these are; they may come from a transplant donor. Sequenced sample: blood, either unsorted or a sorted T cell fraction (not recorded which). This chain uses TRBV15 with TRBJ2-1; D is uncertain. CDR3 residues: CATSRPSDRNEQFF. CDR3 in DNA: TGTGCCACCAGCAGACCCTCCGACCGCAATGAGCAGTTCTTC. Full variable domain (outside the CDR3, taken from reference TRBV15 and TRBJ2-1): DAMVIQNPRYQVTQFGKPVTLSCSQTLNHNVMYWYQQKSSQAPKLLFHYYDKDFNNEADTPDNFQSRRPNTSFCFLDIRSPGLGDTAMYLCATSRPSDRNEQFFGPGTRLTVL.